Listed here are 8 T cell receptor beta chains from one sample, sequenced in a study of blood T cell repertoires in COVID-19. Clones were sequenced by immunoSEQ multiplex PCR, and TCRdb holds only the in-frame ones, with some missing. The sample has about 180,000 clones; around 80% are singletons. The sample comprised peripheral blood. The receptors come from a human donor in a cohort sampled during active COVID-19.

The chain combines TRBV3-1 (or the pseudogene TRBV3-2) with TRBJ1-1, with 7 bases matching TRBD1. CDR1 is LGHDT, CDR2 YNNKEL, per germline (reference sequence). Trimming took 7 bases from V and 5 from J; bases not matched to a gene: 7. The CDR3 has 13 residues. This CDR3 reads CASIASGGTEAFF. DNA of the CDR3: TGTGCCAGCATTGCCTCAGGGGGGACTGAAGCTTTCTTT.

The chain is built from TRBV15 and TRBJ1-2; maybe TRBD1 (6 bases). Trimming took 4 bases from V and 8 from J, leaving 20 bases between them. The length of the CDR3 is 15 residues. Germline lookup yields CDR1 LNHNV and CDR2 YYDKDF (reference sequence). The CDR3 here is CATSKVDSRTDGYTF. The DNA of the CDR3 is TGTGCCACCAGCAAAGTGGACAGCAGAACCGACGGCTACACCTTC.

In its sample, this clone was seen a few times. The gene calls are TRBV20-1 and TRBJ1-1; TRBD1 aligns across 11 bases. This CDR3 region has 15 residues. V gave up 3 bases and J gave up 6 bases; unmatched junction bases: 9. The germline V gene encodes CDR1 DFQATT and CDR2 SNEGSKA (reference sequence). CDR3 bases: TGCAGTGCTAGTGACGTAGGACAGGGGGCTGCTGAAGCTTTCTTT. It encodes CSASDVGQGAAEAFF.

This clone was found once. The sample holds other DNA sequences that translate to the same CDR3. CDR3 coding DNA: TGCGCCAGCAGCTTGCAGGAGACCCAGTACTTC. It specifies CASSLQETQYF. The gene calls are TRBV5-1 and TRBJ2-5; D uncertain. V gave up 1 base and J gave up 5 bases, with 3 bases separating them. Per the germline V gene, CDR1 is SGHRS and CDR2 is YFSETQ. The CDR3 is made up of 11 amino acids.

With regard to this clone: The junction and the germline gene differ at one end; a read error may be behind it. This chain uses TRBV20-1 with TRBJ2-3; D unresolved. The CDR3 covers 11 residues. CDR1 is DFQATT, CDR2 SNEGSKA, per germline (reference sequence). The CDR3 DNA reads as TGCAGTGCCGTTAGCAGAGATACGCAGTATTTT. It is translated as CSAVSRDTQYF.

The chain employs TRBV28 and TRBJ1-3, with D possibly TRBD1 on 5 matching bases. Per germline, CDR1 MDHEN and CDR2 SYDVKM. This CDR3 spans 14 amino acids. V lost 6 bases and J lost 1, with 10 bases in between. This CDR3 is CASRGGRSGNTIYF. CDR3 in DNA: TGTGCCAGCAGGGGGGGGAGGTCTGGAAACACCATATATTTT. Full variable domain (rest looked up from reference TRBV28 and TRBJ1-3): DVKVTQSSRYLVKRTGEKVFLECVQDMDHENMFWYRQDPGLGLRLIYFSYDVKMKEKGDIPEGYSVSREKKERFSLILESASTNQTSMYLCASRGGRSGNTIYFGEGSWLTVV.

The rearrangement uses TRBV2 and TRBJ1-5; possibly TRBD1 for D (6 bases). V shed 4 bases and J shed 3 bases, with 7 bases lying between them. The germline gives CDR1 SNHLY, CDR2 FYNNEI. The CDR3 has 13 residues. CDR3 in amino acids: CASSGTDNQPQHF. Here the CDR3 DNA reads TGTGCCAGCAGTGGGACAGACAATCAGCCCCAGCATTTT. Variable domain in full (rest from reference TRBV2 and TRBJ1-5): EPEVTQTPSHQVTQMGQEVILRCVPISNHLYFYWYRQILGQKVEFLVSFYNNEISEKSEIFDDQFSVERPDGSNFTLKIRSTKLEDSAMYFCASSGTDNQPQHFGDGTRLSIL.

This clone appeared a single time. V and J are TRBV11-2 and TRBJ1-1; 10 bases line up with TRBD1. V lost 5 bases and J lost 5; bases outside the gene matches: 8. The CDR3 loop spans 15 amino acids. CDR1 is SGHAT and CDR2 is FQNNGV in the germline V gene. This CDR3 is CASSSRQGARTEAFF. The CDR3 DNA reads TGTGCCAGCAGCAGCAGACAGGGGGCGAGGACTGAAGCTTTCTTT.